One T cell receptor (beta chain) is described in this entry. What it recognizes is unknown. Germline V gene lookup returns CDR1 SQVTM and CDR2 ANQGSEA. V was shortened by 5 bases and J by 10 bases, with 21 bases between the two germline ends. The CDR3 has 14 amino acids. This sample was taken from a study of shared clonotypes between healthy human individuals. Clones were sequenced by immunoSEQ multiplex PCR, and TCRdb holds only the in-frame ones, with some missing. The sample has approximately 1.9 million clones, around 95% seen once. Study findings and constraints: An anticipated effect of sequencing depth on clonotype sharing among donors was recognized. Memory subsets had estimated richness that was generally smaller than that of naive subsets.

CD45RO-negative, CCR7-positively selected cells formed the naive CD8 fraction, excluding terminally differentiated effector memory CD45RA+ cells. The study drew all its donors from Caucasian adults living in Nashville, Tennessee. Specimen: naive CD8+ T cells from PBMCs. This chain uses TRBV29-1 with TRBJ2-1; D gene unclear. The TCR originated in a man aged 18-30 years in good health. Some clones in this sample may be carry-over from other donors' samples. CDR3 protein: CSVTPGPQTWEQFF. In DNA, the CDR3 is TGCAGCGTTACACCGGGCCCACAAACGTGGGAGCAGTTCTTC.